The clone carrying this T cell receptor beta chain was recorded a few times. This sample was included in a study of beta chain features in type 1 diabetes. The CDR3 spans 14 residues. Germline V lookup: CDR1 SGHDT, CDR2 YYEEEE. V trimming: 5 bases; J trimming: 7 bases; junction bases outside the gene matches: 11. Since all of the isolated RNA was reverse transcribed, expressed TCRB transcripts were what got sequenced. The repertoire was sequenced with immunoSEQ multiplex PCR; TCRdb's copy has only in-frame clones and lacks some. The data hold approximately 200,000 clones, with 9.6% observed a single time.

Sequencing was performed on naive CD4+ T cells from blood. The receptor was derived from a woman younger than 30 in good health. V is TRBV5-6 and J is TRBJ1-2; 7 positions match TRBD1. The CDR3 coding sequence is TGTGCCAGCAGGAAAACAGGGGCCCAGGGTGGCTACACCTTC. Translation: CASRKTGAQGGYTF.